Listed here are 28 T cell receptor beta chains from one sample, sequenced in a study of neurological immune-mediated disorders. TCRdb ran MiXCR on the 5' RACE reads and lists one entry per CDR3 protein. Here the sample spans roughly 52,000 distinct CDR3 sequences, 3% to 4% being singletons. The material sequenced was PBMCs. All receptors come from a man aged 60 to 69 with multiple sclerosis.

This clonotype was recorded at least ten times. V is TRBV10-3 and J is TRBJ1-3, with TRBD1 as a possible D gene (6 bases). Trimming took off 7 bases at V and 0 bases at J, with 13 bases between the two ends. The CDR3 covers 15 residues. Germline V gene sequence: CDR1 ENHRY, CDR2 SYGVKD. This CDR3 reads CAITETGSSGNTIYF. DNA of the CDR3: TGTGCCATCACCGAAACAGGGAGCTCTGGAAACACCATATATTTT.

Of note for this clonotype: It may be a read error: a sequence one base away is much more abundant. The J gene is TRBJ1-3, the V gene TRBV20-1; D remains unclear. Trimming removed 3 bases at V and 10 bases at J, with 13 bases between. The germline gives CDR1 DFQATT, CDR2 SNEGSKA (reference sequence). The CDR3 sequence is 12 residues long. CDR3 DNA: TGCAGTGCTAGTCCCTCAGTGAAAACCATATATTTT. It codes for CSASPSVKTIYF.

This clonotype was seen repeatedly, ten times or more. The chain links TRBV18 to TRBJ2-7, with TRBD1 matching 10 bases. This CDR3 contains 13 residues. The germline CDR1 and CDR2 sequences are KGHSH and LQKENI. Trimming cost V 5 bases and J 7 bases; bases outside gene matches: 5. The CDR3 is CASSMGQGREQYF. Written as DNA, the CDR3 is TGTGCCAGCTCAATGGGACAGGGGAGAGAGCAGTACTTC.

This clonotype was recorded at least ten times. The chain links TRBV11-3 to TRBJ2-2; 9 nucleotides agree with TRBD2. The V gene's germline CDR1 is SGHNT and CDR2 YENEEA. J lost 0 bases, V lost 5 bases, and 4 bases had no gene match. This CDR3 is 16 amino acids long. The CDR3: CASSPSGTANTGELFF. CDR3 DNA: TGTGCCAGCAGCCCTAGCGGGACAGCGAACACCGGGGAGCTGTTTTTT.

This clonotype occurred many times. CDR3 in amino acids: CSARDRRVGYTF. The CDR3 DNA reads as TGCAGTGCTAGAGATCGGAGGGTCGGCTACACCTTC. The chain couples TRBV20-1 to TRBJ1-2; D unresolved. The CDR3 spans 12 residues. The germline V gene encodes CDR1 DFQATT and CDR2 SNEGSKA (reference sequence). Trimming cost V 0 bases and J 8 bases, with 10 bases left between them.

This clonotype was observed at least ten times. The chain couples TRBV20-1 to TRBJ2-1; 11 bases agree with TRBD2. Looked up from germline, CDR1 is DFQATT and CDR2 is SNEGSKA (reference sequence). The CDR3 has 14 residues. The ends lost 6 bases at V and 10 bases at J; junction bases unmatched: 11. Written as DNA, the CDR3 is TGCAGTGCAAGGGGGACTAGCGGCCCCAGCGAGCAGTTCTTC. Translation gives CSARGTSGPSEQFF.

This clonotype has ten or more counts. The chain couples TRBV20-1 to TRBJ2-1; D remains unclear. The CDR3 has 15 residues. V was shortened by 5 bases and J by 8 bases, with 22 bases between the two germline ends. In germline, CDR1 is DFQATT, CDR2 SNEGSKA (reference sequence). The DNA of the CDR3 is TGCAGTGCTGGAAAACCCCCCAGTCAGCACTATGAGCAGTTCTTC. Translating gives CSAGKPPSQHYEQFF.

At least ten counts were recorded for this clonotype. J is TRBJ2-3 and V is TRBV20-1; D possibly corresponds to TRBD2 (5 bases). Germline V lookup: CDR1 DFQATT, CDR2 SNEGSKA (reference sequence). The CDR3 is 13 amino acids. V lost 6 bases and J lost 0, with 10 bases in between. CDR3 sequence reads: CSAERPSTDTQYF. For the CDR3, the DNA is TGCAGTGCGGAGCGGCCTAGCACAGATACGCAGTATTTT.

In its sample, this clonotype was seen a few times. The chain employs TRBV28 and TRBJ2-4; a possible D gene is TRBD1 (6 bases). This CDR3 has 16 residues. V was shortened by 4 bases and J by 1 base, with 14 bases between the two germline ends. Germline loops: CDR1 MDHEN, CDR2 SYDVKM. The CDR3, as DNA: TGTGCCAGCAGTTCGACAGGTTGGGGGGCCAAAAACATTCAGTACTTC. Encoded protein: CASSSTGWGAKNIQYF.

Many counts were recorded for this clonotype. The gene calls are TRBV12-3 or TRBV12-4 and TRBJ1-1; D gene uncertain. V was trimmed by 3 bases and J by 0 bases, leaving 5 bases between them. The CDR3 length is 13 residues. The CDR3 DNA is TGTGCCAGCAGTTTGGAGATGAACACTGAAGCTTTCTTT. Translating it yields CASSLEMNTEAFF.

The table lists this clonotype with many counts. The J gene is TRBJ2-3, the V gene TRBV5-1; D is ambiguous. CDR3 size: 15 residues. The V gene's germline CDR1 is SGHRS and CDR2 YFSETQ. V shed 0 bases and J shed 1 base, with 9 bases lying between them. Written as DNA, the CDR3 is TGCGCCAGCAGCTTGGTAGCCCCTGGCACAGATACGCAGTATTTT. It is translated as CASSLVAPGTDTQYF.

This clonotype was observed at least ten times. J is TRBJ2-7 and V is TRBV5-1; D possibly matches TRBD1 or TRBD2 (5 bases each). With 6 bases removed from V and 11 bases from J, the gap between germline ends came to 15 bases. Looked up from germline, CDR1 is SGHRS and CDR2 is YFSETQ. The CDR3 loop spans 11 amino acids. The CDR3 DNA reads as TGCGCCAGCAATGGGGCGGGCGGAAAGTACTTC. This gives the protein CASNGAGGKYF.

This clonotype was seen repeatedly, ten times or more. V is TRBV5-1 and J is TRBJ1-2; TRBD1 agrees at 7 bases. Germline V gene lookup returns CDR1 SGHRS and CDR2 YFSETQ. The CDR3 is 14 amino acids. After removal of 5 bases from V and 6 bases from J, the junction contained 10 bases not matched to a gene. The CDR3, as DNA: TGCGCCAGCAGAGTGACAGGGCCTGTGGATGGCTACACCTTC. Translated, it gives CASRVTGPVDGYTF.

This clonotype was detected ten times or more. V gene TRBV28 combines with J gene TRBJ2-5; D possibly matches TRBD1 or TRBD2 (6 bases each). CDR3 length: 13 residues. CDR1 is MDHEN, CDR2 SYDVKM, per germline. The V gene lost 6 bases and the J gene lost 5 bases, with 13 bases spanning the gap. In DNA form, the CDR3 reads TGTGCCAGCAGCCGGGAGAGGGGGGAGACCCAGTACTTC. Protein product: CASSRERGETQYF.

This clonotype was found many times. V is TRBV20-1 and J is TRBJ2-3, with D perhaps given as TRBD1 or TRBD2 (5 bases each). V was shortened by 6 bases and J by 0 bases, with 19 bases between the two germline ends. Germline assignment: CDR1 DFQATT and CDR2 SNEGSKA (reference sequence). The CDR3 is made up of 16 amino acids. In DNA form, the CDR3 reads TGCAGTGCAGCCTTCGGGGCTAGCCTAAGCACAGATACGCAGTATTTT. This encodes CSAAFGASLSTDTQYF.

Ten or more counts support this clonotype. The chain combines TRBV5-1 with TRBJ1-4; D might be TRBD1 (6 bases). Germline loops: CDR1 SGHRS, CDR2 YFSETQ. V shed 3 bases and J shed 6 bases, with 18 bases lying between them. This CDR3 has 16 amino acids. The CDR3 is CASSWGSTGHDEKLFF. Written as DNA, the CDR3 is TGCGCCAGCAGCTGGGGGTCCACAGGGCACGATGAAAAACTGTTTTTT.

Ten or more counts support this clonotype. The gene calls are TRBV7-2 and TRBJ2-1, with D unclear. The CDR3 sequence is 15 residues long. From germline, CDR1 is SGHTA and CDR2 FQGNSA. Deletions cut 3 bases from V and 2 bases from J, with 11 bases between. CDR3 sequence (DNA): TGTGCCAGCAGCTTTGTTACGTCAACCTACAATGAGCAGTTCTTC. This codes for CASSFVTSTYNEQFF.

This clonotype showed up many times. The chain couples TRBV5-1 to TRBJ2-1; TRBD1 matches 9 bases. The germline CDR1 and CDR2 sequences are SGHRS and YFSETQ. J lost 8 bases, V lost 0 bases, and 6 bases had no gene match. This CDR3 is 15 amino acids long. CDR3 nucleotides: TGCGCCAGCAGCTTGGTACAGGGGGCTCCCGATGAGCAGTTCTTC. This encodes CASSLVQGAPDEQFF.

Many counts were recorded for this clonotype. The chain links TRBV12-3 or TRBV12-4 to TRBJ2-7, with TRBD1 matching over 7 bases. V lost 1 base to trimming and J lost 5 bases; unmatched junction nucleotides: 5. The CDR3 is 14 residues long. CDR3: CASSLVNRGDEQYF. CDR3 DNA: TGTGCCAGCAGTTTAGTAAACAGGGGTGACGAGCAGTACTTC.

The rearrangement uses TRBV20-1 and TRBJ1-2; D gene uncertain. Germline V gene lookup returns CDR1 DFQATT and CDR2 SNEGSKA (reference sequence). This CDR3 is built from 12 residues. The ends were cut back, 0 bases at V and 8 bases at J, with 10 bases in the middle. CDR3 amino acids: CSARDRGEGYTF. The DNA for the CDR3 is TGCAGTGCTAGAGACCGGGGAGAAGGCTACACCTTC.

To note about this clonotype: A read error may be the cause here, since a much bigger clone is one base away. The V gene is TRBV7-2, the J gene TRBJ1-6; unclear D gene. V lost 5 bases, J lost 10 bases, and 12 bases lay in between. The CDR3 has 13 amino acids. The germline V gene encodes CDR1 SGHTA and CDR2 FQGNSA. The CDR3: CASSVTSWSPLHF. The CDR3 DNA reads as TGTGCCAGCAGCGTCACCAGCTGGTCACCCCTCCACTTT.

Many counts were recorded for this clonotype. The rearrangement joins TRBV25-1 to TRBJ1-2; 8 nucleotides align to TRBD1. The CDR3 extends over 12 amino acids. J lost 4 bases, V lost 8 bases, and 3 bases had no gene match. Germline V CDR1 and CDR2: MGHDK, SYGVNS. The CDR3 nucleotides are TGTGCCAGCGGCCAGGGGGCCTATGGCTACACCTTC. Translation gives CASGQGAYGYTF.

This clonotype appeared many times. The rearrangement uses TRBV24-1 and TRBJ1-1, with a possible D match to TRBD1 (5 bases). The germline V gene has CDR1 KGHDR and CDR2 SFDVKD. The CDR3 has 15 amino acids. Trimming pared 3 bases from V and 10 bases from J, leaving 20 bases between. This chain's CDR3 is CATSDRVLGIGGAFF. In DNA, the CDR3 is TGTGCCACCAGTGATAGGGTTCTCGGCATTGGGGGAGCTTTCTTT.

At least ten counts were recorded for this clonotype. The chain couples TRBV20-1 to TRBJ2-7; D gene unclear. Germline assignment: CDR1 DFQATT and CDR2 SNEGSKA (reference sequence). The V end was cut by 3 bases, the J end by 2 bases, with 20 bases between. The CDR3 covers 16 residues. CDR3 nucleotide sequence: TGCAGTGCTAGCCCTCTACTGTCGTCCGGAGCCTACGAGCAGTACTTC. As protein: CSASPLLSSGAYEQYF.

This clonotype was counted many times. The genes are TRBV15 and TRBJ2-1, with D unresolved. Germline values: CDR1 LNHNV, CDR2 YYDKDF (reference sequence). V was trimmed by 5 bases and J by 7 bases, leaving 9 bases between them. This CDR3 has 12 amino acids. DNA for the CDR3: TGTGCCACCAGCGTAGGAATGAATGAGCAGTTCTTC. This gives the protein CATSVGMNEQFF.

This clonotype occurred many times. This chain joins TRBV10-3 and TRBJ2-6; D is unclear. V was shortened by 10 bases and J by 0 bases, with 13 bases between the two germline ends. This CDR3 has 15 amino acids. Germline V CDR1 and CDR2: ENHRY, SYGVKD. Here the CDR3 DNA reads TGTGCCACCGTACCAGGAAGCTCTGGGGCCAACGTCCTGACTTTC. Its protein is CATVPGSSGANVLTF.

At least ten counts were recorded for this clonotype. The V gene is TRBV28, the J gene TRBJ2-1; 9 nucleotides match TRBD2. Per germline, CDR1 MDHEN and CDR2 SYDVKM. The CDR3 runs 14 residues. Trimming took 9 bases from V and 3 from J; bases not matched to a gene: 6. This CDR3 is CASGLAGVYNEQFF. The CDR3 DNA sequence: TGTGCCAGTGGATTAGCGGGAGTCTACAATGAGCAGTTCTTC. The full variable domain, in which reference TRBV28 and TRBJ2-1 provide the parts outside the CDR3, is DVKVTQSSRYLVKRTGEKVFLECVQDMDHENMFWYRQDPGLGLRLIYFSYDVKMKEKGDIPEGYSVSREKKERFSLILESASTNQTSMYLCASGLAGVYNEQFFGPGTRLTVL.

At least ten counts were recorded for this clonotype. The V gene is TRBV20-1, the J gene TRBJ1-6; tentative D call: TRBD1 (5 bases). There are 14 residues in the CDR3. Germline V gene sequence: CDR1 DFQATT, CDR2 SNEGSKA (reference sequence). V was shortened by 0 bases and J by 7 bases, with 10 bases between the two germline ends. The CDR3, as DNA: TGCAGTGCTAGAGATCCAGGGAGCAATTCACCCCTCCACTTT. It codes for CSARDPGSNSPLHF.